The present T cell receptor (beta chain) was sequenced within a study of cytomegalovirus exposure and HLA in healthy donors (dated by TCRdb to about 2017). About the investigation overall: In an earlier analysis of approximately 500 of the donors, roughly 300 Gb of sequence data and 117 million unique TCR beta sequences from 150 million to 200 million T cells were reported. Around 320 gigabases of sequencing data and approximately 93 million unique TCR sequences were included in an early release covering under 650 HLA-typed donors. Of the 350 to 400 genotyped donors, around 81% fell in the genetic ancestry cluster associated with self-reported Caucasian donors. The study aimed to test whether signatures of past pathogen exposure could be identified by cataloging public T cell receptors. The study profiled the T cell repertoires of under 850 subjects by immunosequencing and related them to cytomegalovirus serostatus. In addition to the first cohort of 500 to 850 subjects, a separate validation cohort of under 150 different subjects was used. High-throughput TCR immunosequencing, statistical association of individual TCRs with disease status, and machine learning were combined to predict cytomegalovirus infection status. A later analysis re-analyzed previously published TCR beta repertoires from approximately 670 donors and added high-resolution HLA genotyping to study TCR occurrence patterns. Rather than using new phenotypic data, the later analysis identified candidate immune exposures from TCR beta sequences and from how often those sequences occurred across donors. An earlier analysis of around 540 of the donors applied high-throughput TCR beta sequencing to assess whether each TCR beta V gene segment acted as functional or pseudogenic. Alongside the repertoire data, information on donor age, sex, ethnicity and CMV serostatus was compiled. A later genetic analysis used genome-wide SNP genotypes for about 60% of the roughly 700 donors, treating that subset as a discovery cohort. All discovery cohort repertoires had been generated using a single sequencing platform. Both class I and class II loci were covered by HLA typing, at four-digit resolution. The number of donors typed differed by locus, with roughly 629-640 for A, B, C, DRB1 and DQB1, over 500 for DQA1, about 610 for DPA1, and roughly 450 for DPB1. Roughly five DR-DQ haplotypes were handled as single units for association and clustering, since linkage in the cohort was strong. Across roughly 420 genotyped donors of the cohort, an average of about 250,000 unique TCR beta nucleotide sequences per donor were sequenced, and roughly 18% of those sequences were non-productive. General study outcomes and caveats: In a later analysis, HLA-associated TCR beta chains were found to be more clonally expanded and to have lower generation probabilities than equally common non-associated chains. In an earlier analysis of some 550 of the donors, most TCR beta V segments were observed in productive rearrangements about 87% or about 30% of the time, broadly matching IMGT annotations. A later analysis found that most CMV-associated TCR beta chains appeared HLA-restricted, with HLA associations seemingly driven largely by CMV exposure. Most TCR sequences were seen in very few donors, while some public TCRs were found in many individuals. V-gene and J-gene trimming of TCR beta chains was associated with a missense DCLRE1C variant in a later genetic analysis, and the association was replicated in an independent cohort. Seventeen rarely observed V segments, including chromosome 9 orphons, were excluded from the earlier analysis of several hundred of the donors because counts were too low. Because some donors lacked HLA typing at each locus, the association tests relied only on the typed subset. Linkage disequilibrium might explain the correlated functional status among segregating V segments, but an unknown experimental factor could not be ruled out. Some IMGT-functional V segments, including TRBV6-2 and TRBV6-3, could not be told apart with the 87-base-pair reads, so those segments were excluded. In both the original and validation cohorts, the classifier was reported to diagnose cytomegalovirus status with high specificity and sensitivity. The authors suggested that the approach could potentially be generalized to other disease states and immunological phenotypes. The sequencing pipeline was judged likely to have produced a cluster of highly shared sequence variants as a technical artifact. In a later genetic analysis, fewer N-insertions in productive TCRs were reported among donors in an Asian-associated ancestry cluster than the approximately 710-donor mean. Assigning TCR associations to individual alleles was difficult when HLA alleles, especially DR and DQ, strongly co-occurred. Three of the identified cytomegalovirus-associated TCR beta chains were confirmed in vitro to be specific for cytomegalovirus antigens. A further reported finding was that TCR beta sequences accurately predicted the HLA-A and HLA-B alleles for most subjects in the first cohort. A total of fewer than 200 TCR beta chains were listed by the study as associated with cytomegalovirus. The only immune exposure information available for the cohort was CMV serostatus. According to a later analysis, TCR association rates differed among HLA loci, with DRB1 alleles showing the most associated TCRs and HLA-C alleles showing the fewest. Roughly uniform sequencing depth across donors was assumed in presence/absence analyses, although this assumption may not hold. The cohort was sequenced for TCR beta chains only, and without alpha or paired-chain data the features that could be detected were limited. Specific HLA alleles were associated with 15,000 to 20,000 TCR beta sequences at a false discovery rate of 0.05 in a later analysis. Several of the top co-occurrence clusters appeared to be linked to parvovirus B19, influenza, CMV and Epstein-Barr virus, according to a later analysis.

The cohort was made up of 650 to 700 healthy bone marrow donors. Cohort members were all nominally healthy when sampled, although unrecorded immune exposures were likely present. The donor was CMV seronegative and was included in the group of approximately 350 seronegative cohort members. A peripheral blood sample was provided by each donor, and peripheral blood mononuclear cells were used for TCR beta sequencing. The Qiagen DNeasy Blood Extraction Kit was used to extract genomic DNA from the blood cell samples. This clone occurred once. No cognate antigen has been identified for it. No base qualities exist here, and no much larger clone lies one base off it. The method behind the library was the immunoSEQ multiplex PCR assay. For the multiplex PCR, a mixture combining 60 forward primers for TCR Vbeta segments and 13 reverse primers for TCR Jbeta segments was used. Amplification of the CDR3 region of rearranged TCR beta genes was performed with a multiplex PCR assay on genomic DNA. The amplified TCR beta libraries were sequenced on the Illumina HiSeq System as 87-base-pair reads. Under the source paper's analysis protocol: In a later analysis, around 80 million unique TCR beta chains were counted across the 690 or so repertoires, and about 10 million of these chains were shared by at least two donors. To remove PCR and sequencing errors, raw reads were error-corrected and collapsed into unique sequences using a nearest-neighbor algorithm that merged closely related sequences. CDR3 sequences were aligned to IMGT reference sequences to assign V, D and J gene segments. For a sequence to be retained, a match of at least six nucleotides to both a V gene segment and a J gene segment was required. Rearrangements were classified as productive when the CDR3 lacked stop codons and remained in frame with V and J, and all other rearrangements were classified as non-productive. Following IMGT convention, CDR3 was defined as the stretch from the second conserved V-encoded cysteine up to the conserved J-encoded phenylalanine. The earlier analysis of about 570 of the donors excluded any sequence lacking an unambiguous match to a single V gene segment. An earlier analysis of approximately 590 of the donors classified V segments as functional when productive rearrangements were above 56.7% and as segregating when the standard deviation between donors was above 5%. A statistical classification framework was built to diagnose cytomegalovirus status from the catalog of TCR beta chain sequences. In a later analysis, TCR nucleotide sequences were compared against IMGT/GENE-DB human TR gene sequences so that V and J genes could be assigned. In a later analysis, CDR3 sequences and most-parsimonious VDJ recombination scenarios were assigned using the TCRdist pipeline. In a later analysis, each TCR beta chain was defined by its CDR3 amino acid sequence together with its V-gene family, and reads lacking a unique V-gene family were excluded. To address suspected cross-contamination and a sequencing artifact, a later analysis removed under 600 highly shared, low-generation-probability nucleotide sequences. A later analysis calculated a clonal expansion index for each public chain from normalized within-repertoire ranks of inferred template counts. In a later analysis, generation probabilities were computed with a VDJ recombination model fitted to out-of-frame rearrangements, and the resulting probabilities were checked against IGoR. Hypergeometric tests were used in a later analysis to score TCR-TCR, TCR-HLA and TCR-CMV co-occurrence, with a repertoire-size bias correction applied to the TCR pairs. In a later analysis, false discovery rates were estimated by permuting HLA or CMV assignments 20 times. In a later analysis, co-occurring TCRs were grouped using DBSCAN, and TCRdist sequence similarity was added for clustering within HLA-allele-positive subsets. Repertoires with fewer than 30,000 or more than 120,000 public chains, plus five repertoires with anomalous nucleotide sharing, were excluded from co-occurrence clustering. In its TCRdb copy, this immuneACCESS table keeps in-frame sequences only and misses some clones. Where compared with another copy, unresolved V genes explain less than half of these, and the others have no known cause. The V and J calls and clone size were taken over from that table, and D and trimming were inferred from the DNA. The table for this sample lists over 150,000 clones; approximately 80% of them were counted only once. Clones ranked in the top ten supply more than 4% of the sample.

In the germline V gene, CDR1 corresponds to MNHNS and CDR2 to SASEGT. The CDR3 runs 16 amino acids, cysteine and phenylalanine included. Just CDR3 DNA is preserved here, 48 bases in frame from base 1. The chain is assembled from TRBV6-1 and TRBJ2-5, and 8 bases in between align with TRBD1. The end of the DNA aligns better with TRBJ2-7, so the J call may be wrong. This receptor was taken from a young man in good health and CMV-seronegative. The specimen was PBMCs. The CDR3 protein is CASSEVWWTGSYEQYF. The base sequence is TGTGCCAGCAGTGAAGTATGGTGGACAGGGTCCTACGAGCAGTACTTC.